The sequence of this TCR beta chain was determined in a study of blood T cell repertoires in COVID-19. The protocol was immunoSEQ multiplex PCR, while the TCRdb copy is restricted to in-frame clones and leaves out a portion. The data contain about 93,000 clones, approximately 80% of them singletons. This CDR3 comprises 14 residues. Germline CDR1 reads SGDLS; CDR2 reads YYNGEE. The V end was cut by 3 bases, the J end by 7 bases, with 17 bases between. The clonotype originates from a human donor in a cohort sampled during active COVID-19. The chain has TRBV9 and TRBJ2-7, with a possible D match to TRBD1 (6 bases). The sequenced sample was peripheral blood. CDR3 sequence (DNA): TGTGCCAGCAGCGCCCAAACAGGGTCGGGGGAGCAGTACTTC. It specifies CASSAQTGSGEQYF.